A single sample gave rise to the 6 T cell receptor beta chains below, sequenced in a study of early T cells in non-severe SARS-CoV-2 infection. MiXCR, applied by TCRdb to the 5' RACE reads, yields one record per CDR3 protein. The repertoire holds 55,000 to 70,000 distinct CDR3 sequences, with 12% as singletons. The sequenced sample was whole blood, obtained at baseline. The receptors stem from an adult who was a healthcare worker with PCR-confirmed SARS-CoV-2 infection or an uninfected control (not recorded which). The donor label of this sample is uncertain.

This clonotype turned up a few times. V gene TRBV10-2 combines with J gene TRBJ2-7; D not certain. The CDR3 runs to 11 residues. The germline V and J ends were trimmed by 4 bases and 7 bases, with 8 bases remaining between them. Germline lookup yields CDR1 WSHSY and CDR2 SAAADI. The CDR3 loop reads CASSVGPEQYV. The CDR3 nucleotides read TGCGCCAGCAGTGTCGGACCAGAGCAGTACGTC.

This clonotype appeared a few times. The V gene is TRBV6-1, the J gene TRBJ2-7, with D unresolved. The CDR3 totals 14 residues. CDR1 MNHNS and CDR2 SASEGT come from the germline V gene. The V end was cut by 0 bases, the J end by 3 bases, with 9 bases between. CDR3 region: CASSEAAEDYEQYV. The CDR3 nucleotides are TGTGCCAGCAGTGAAGCTGCGGAAGACTACGAGCAGTACGTC.

This clonotype was seen more than once but under ten times. The rearrangement uses TRBV4-2 and TRBJ2-1, with a tentative D call TRBD2 (6 bases). Trimming took off 1 base at V and 3 bases at J, with 10 bases between the two ends. CDR3 size: 15 residues. Germline V gene sequence: CDR1 LGHNA, CDR2 YNFKEQ. This chain's CDR3 is CASSQGLGGYNEQFF. The CDR3, as DNA: TGTGCCAGCAGCCAAGGACTGGGGGGCTACAATGAGCAGTTCTTC.

The table lists this clonotype with many counts. The chain employs TRBV3-1 and TRBJ2-5; D is unresolved. Trimming stripped 0 bases from V and 2 bases from J, with 19 bases between. From germline, CDR1 is LGHDT and CDR2 YNNKEL (reference sequence). The CDR3 sequence is 18 residues long. CDR3 amino acids: CASSQDFRERLSQETQYF. CDR3 in DNA: TGTGCCAGCAGCCAAGATTTTAGGGAAAGACTTTCACAAGAGACCCAGTACTTC.

This clonotype was observed many times. The chain uses TRBV2 and TRBJ2-5; no definite D call. V dropped 1 base and J dropped 5 bases, with 11 bases sitting between them. CDR3 length: 14 residues. The germline gives CDR1 SNHLY, CDR2 FYNNEI. CDR3 region: CASSEGLPAETQYF. The CDR3 bases are TGTGCCAGCAGTGAAGGGCTGCCTGCGGAGACCCAGTACTTC.

This chain joins TRBV6-5 and TRBJ2-3; D gene unclear. Germline V CDR1 and CDR2: MNHEY, SVGAGI. V was clipped by 0 bases and J by 0 bases, with 7 bases between them. This CDR3 contains 15 residues. The chain's CDR3 is CASSYSGLSTDTQYF. DNA of the CDR3: TGTGCCAGCAGTTACTCAGGTCTAAGCACAGATACGCAGTATTTT.